This TCR beta chain was sequenced during a study of shared clonotypes between healthy human individuals. Points from the study as a whole: Researchers found naive subsets generally carried larger estimated richness than memory subsets. Specimens sampled were limited to blood, with tissue repertoires likely differing.

V trimming: 5 bases; J trimming: 0 bases; junction bases outside the gene matches: 6. This CDR3 has 15 residues. Germline V gene lookup returns CDR1 MNHEY and CDR2 SMNVEV (reference sequence). Every subset had its genomic DNA shared out evenly among several immunoSEQ plates. Profiling relied on immunoSEQ multiplex PCR, and the TCRdb table lists in-frame clones only, not all of them. The profile covers 850,000 to 1,200,000 clones, with roughly 80% appearing a single time and about 1.5% taken by the ten largest. Regarding this clone: Its matching antigen is unknown.

V and J are TRBV27 and TRBJ1-2; 7 nucleotides align to TRBD1. Sequencing was carried out using memory CD4+ T cells sorted from blood. Specified subset: CD45RA-negative fraction. The sequence was obtained from a man younger than 35 in good health. The DNA of the CDR3 is TGTGCCAGCAGTACCGACAGGGCACCTAACTATGGCTACACCTTC. It yields the protein CASSTDRAPNYGYTF.